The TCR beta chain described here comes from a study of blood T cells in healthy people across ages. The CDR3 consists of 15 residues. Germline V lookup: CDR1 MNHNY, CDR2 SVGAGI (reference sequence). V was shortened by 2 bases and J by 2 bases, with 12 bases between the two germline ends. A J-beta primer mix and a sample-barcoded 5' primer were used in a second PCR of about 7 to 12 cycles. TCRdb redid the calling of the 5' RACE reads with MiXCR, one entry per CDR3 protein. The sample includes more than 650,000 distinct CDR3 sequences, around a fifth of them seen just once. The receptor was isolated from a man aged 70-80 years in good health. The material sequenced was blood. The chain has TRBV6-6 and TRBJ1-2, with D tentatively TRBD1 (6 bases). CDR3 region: CASSYGPQGNYGYTF. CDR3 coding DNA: TGTGCCAGCAGTTACGGTCCTCAGGGGAACTATGGCTACACCTTC.